This T cell receptor beta chain derives from a study of blood T cell repertoires in COVID-19. Turning to the study itself: From the United States, Italy and Spain came samples of acute and convalescent COVID-19. Sources were T cells, B-cell-depleted T cells, or PBMCs; the material itself was cDNA or gDNA.

As handled by the study authors: Nucleated cell counts were estimated from reference gene primer amplification. The assay was immunoSEQ multiplex PCR, and TCRdb's table has in-frame clones only and misses some. V and J calls and clone size come straight from that table; D and trimming were deduced from the DNA. The repertoire includes a few hundred thousand clones, about 86% of them detected once, and approximately 2.2% sits in the top ten. The sequence was collected from a woman in her twenties or thirties who had recovered from COVID-19. Input material: peripheral blood.

CDR3 protein: CASSYRLTGGNYEQYF. CDR3 DNA sequence: TGTGCCAGCAGTTACCGCCTGACAGGGGGCAACTACGAGCAGTACTTC. V and J are TRBV6-2 or TRBV6-3 and TRBJ2-7; 10 nucleotides align to TRBD1. Per germline, CDR1 MNHEY and CDR2 SVGEGT. V dropped 2 bases and J dropped 3; count of bases not matched to a gene: 7. The CDR3 is made up of 16 amino acids.